The clone carrying this T cell receptor (beta chain) was found many times. Its target is not known. The investigators amplified TCR beta CDR3 regions from RNA transcripts. An initial round of RT-PCR targeting the TCR CDR3 relied on the HTBI primer set. TCRdb recomputed calls from the multiplex PCR reads with MiXCR, one row per CDR3 protein. Of a few hundred thousand distinct CDR3 sequences listed, less than 25% are singletons. Diagnoses rested on clinical symptoms, serum thyroxine and TRAb, thyroid ultrasound and orbital computed tomography. The data derive from a study of T cells in Graves' hyperthyroidism and ophthalmopathy. General study results and limits: Stable hyperthyroidism was separated from ophthalmopathy by a model based on 13 V-J features.

The clonotype originates from a man aged 18 to 29 with Graves' hyperthyroidism. The sequencing sample was made of blood.

CDR3 bases: TGTGCCAGCAGTGGGCTGGGGGGCTTCTATGGCTACACCTTC. Translating it yields CASSGLGGFYGYTF. The J gene is TRBJ1-2, the V gene TRBV2, with D possibly being TRBD1 (6 bases). The ends were cut back, 4 bases at V and 4 bases at J, with 13 bases in the middle. The germline V gene has CDR1 SNHLY and CDR2 FYNNEI. This CDR3 is 14 amino acids long.